This T cell receptor beta chain stems from a study of cytomegalovirus exposure and HLA in healthy donors. Findings of the study overall: Of the V segments, some could not be distinguished, including TRBV6-2 and TRBV6-3, and were excluded. Earlier analysis yielded a pattern in which most TCR beta V segments were productive about 87% or about 30% of the time. TCR beta chains associated with HLA were, in a later analysis, more clonally expanded than equally common others. Later, TCR association rates were found to vary by HLA locus, highest for DRB1 and lowest for HLA-C.

Concerning this clone itself: The antigen is not known.

In the PCR, 60 Vbeta and 13 Jbeta primers were used. Here immunoSEQ multiplex PCR was the method, and the copy in TCRdb shows in-frame clones only, minus some. In the table there are 100,000 to 150,000 clones, approximately 80% of which are singletons. J lost 4 bases, V lost 5 bases, and 5 bases had no gene match. The CDR3 sequence is 15 residues long. Looked up from germline, CDR1 is SGHNT and CDR2 is YENEEA. The V and J genes are TRBV11-3 and TRBJ1-1, with 12 bases identical to TRBD1. This clonotype was obtained from a female donor in good health and CMV-seronegative. Sequenced input: PBMCs. CDR3 loop: CASSLGTGGGTEAFF. In nucleotides, the CDR3 is TGTGCCAGCAGCCTCGGGACAGGGGGCGGCACTGAAGCTTTCTTT.